This TCR beta chain emerged from a study of cytomegalovirus exposure and HLA in healthy donors. Notes on the study in general: Reports showed the classifier diagnosing cytomegalovirus status with high specificity and sensitivity.

This clone was recorded once. Its antigen is currently unknown. Method: immunoSEQ multiplex PCR; TCRdb's copy keeps in-frame clones and lacks some. The data contain tens of thousands of clones, 96% of them singletons. CDR1 and CDR2 from the germline V gene are SQVTM and ANQGSEA. The CDR3 totals 14 residues. V lost 3 bases, J lost 4 bases, and 7 bases stayed unmatched. The TCR comes from a man younger than 35 in good health and CMV-seronegative. This chain connects TRBV29-1 to TRBJ1-2; 8 nucleotides line up with TRBD1. Sequenced material: PBMCs. Here the CDR3 reads CSVDLGTGSYGYTF. The CDR3 DNA is TGCAGCGTTGACCTAGGGACAGGATCCTATGGCTACACCTTC.